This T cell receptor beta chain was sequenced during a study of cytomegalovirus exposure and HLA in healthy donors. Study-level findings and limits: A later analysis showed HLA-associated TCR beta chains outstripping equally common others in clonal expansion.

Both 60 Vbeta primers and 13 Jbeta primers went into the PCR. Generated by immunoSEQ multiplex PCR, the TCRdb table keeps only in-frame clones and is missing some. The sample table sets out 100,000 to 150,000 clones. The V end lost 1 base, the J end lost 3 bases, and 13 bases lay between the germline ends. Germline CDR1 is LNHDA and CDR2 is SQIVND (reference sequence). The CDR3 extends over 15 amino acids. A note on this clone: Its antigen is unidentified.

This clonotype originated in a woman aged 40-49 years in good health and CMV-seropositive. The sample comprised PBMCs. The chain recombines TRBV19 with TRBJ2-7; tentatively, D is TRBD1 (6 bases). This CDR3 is CASSIAPGHRYEQYF. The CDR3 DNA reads TGTGCCAGTAGTATAGCACCGGGACACCGCTACGAGCAGTACTTC.